The clone carrying this T cell receptor beta chain appeared many times. The target antigen is unknown. In germline, CDR1 is LNHDA, CDR2 SQIVND (reference sequence). The V end was cut by 6 bases, the J end by 6 bases, with 12 bases between. The CDR3 covers 13 residues. The sample comes from a study of T cells after posttransplantation cyclophosphamide. The protocol was immunoSEQ multiplex PCR, while the TCRdb copy is restricted to in-frame clones and leaves out a portion. The profile covers 25,000 to 30,000 clones, none occurring a single time. Study results and limitations: Later post-transplant blood repertoires were often dominated by donor CD8+ memory clones. TRB overlap between skin or GI tissue T cells and blood was limited. Recipient CMV seropositivity and CMV reactivation strongly tracked TRB clonality.

The gene calls are TRBV19 and TRBJ1-5; D is undetermined. The source is a woman aged 60-70 years in good health, CMV-negative, and a related stem cell transplant donor. Sequencing used PBMCs. The CDR3 loop is CASRTTPSQPQHF. CDR3 DNA sequence: TGTGCCAGTAGGACGACCCCTAGTCAGCCCCAGCATTTT.